The 19 T cell receptor beta chains below all came from one sample that was sequenced in a study of T-cell reconstitution after alpha-beta-depleted transplantation in children. Unique molecular identifiers were incorporated when the TCRbeta library was constructed. TCRdb re-analysed the PCR reads in MiXCR, keeping a single row per CDR3 protein. This sample has roughly 300,000 distinct CDR3 sequences; about a tenth occur once, and the top ten carry 2.4%. This material consisted of PBMCs from the stem cell graft donor, taken from the stem cell graft. The source is a human donor who donated a stem cell graft to a child with acute lymphoblastic leukemia.

This clonotype occurred a few times. V usage is TRBV12-5 and J usage is TRBJ2-5; D is unclear. The CDR3 consists of 16 residues. With 1 base removed from V and 5 bases from J, the gap between germline ends came to 17 bases. Germline V gene sequence: CDR1 LGHNT, CDR2 FRNRAP. The CDR3 nucleotides are TGTGCTAGTGGTTTGGCGACGTTTCCTGGGGATGAGACCCAGTACTTC. This sequence encodes CASGLATFPGDETQYF.

This clonotype showed up just a few times. The J gene is TRBJ2-5, the V gene TRBV7-8; TRBD1 aligns across 7 bases. This CDR3 contains 15 residues. The ends lost 2 bases at V and 1 base at J; junction bases unmatched: 4. Germline CDR1 is SGHVS and CDR2 is FQNEAQ. The CDR3 nucleotides read TGTGCCAGCAGCTTACCCCGGACAGGCCAAGAGACCCAGTACTTC. As protein: CASSLPRTGQETQYF.

This chain joins TRBV20-1 and TRBJ1-2; 7 nucleotides align to TRBD1. This CDR3 is built from 13 residues. CDR1 and CDR2 from the germline V gene are DFQATT and SNEGSKA (reference sequence). J gave up 3 bases and V 7 bases, and 8 bases lay outside the gene matches. The CDR3 nucleotides are TGCAGTGTTACTACCGGGACAGACTATGGCTACACCTTC. This codes for CSVTTGTDYGYTF.

The V call is TRBV7-3, the J call TRBJ2-3; 7 nucleotides align to TRBD2. Trimming took 4 bases from V and 2 from J; bases not matched to a gene: 3. The CDR3 totals 14 residues. Germline-derived CDR1 and CDR2 are SGHTA and FQGTGA. The CDR3 DNA reads as TGTGCCAGCAGCTCTCTAGCGGCCACAGATACGCAGTATTTT. Its translation: CASSSLAATDTQYF.

This clonotype has more than one count but fewer than ten. The chain links TRBV24-1 to TRBJ2-1; tentatively, D is TRBD2 (6 bases). In germline, CDR1 is KGHDR, CDR2 SFDVKD. V was shortened by 4 bases and J by 8 bases, with 8 bases between the two germline ends. The CDR3 is made up of 12 amino acids. In DNA form, the CDR3 reads TGTGCCACCAGTGAAACTAGCCATGAGCAGTTCTTC. This gives the protein CATSETSHEQFF.

This clonotype was seen only a few times. This chain uses TRBV27 with TRBJ2-7, with 10 bases fitting TRBD2. Germline values: CDR1 MNHEY, CDR2 SMNVEV (reference sequence). Losses at the gene ends were 6 bases for V and 2 bases for J; bases not matched to a gene: 7. The CDR3 length is 15 residues. CDR3 protein: CASSYLAGAAYEQYF. The CDR3 bases are TGTGCCAGCAGCTATCTAGCGGGAGCCGCCTACGAGCAGTACTTC.

J is TRBJ1-5 and V is TRBV28; unclear D gene. V dropped 7 bases and J dropped 7 bases, with 20 bases sitting between them. This CDR3 comprises 15 residues. Germline V gene sequence: CDR1 MDHEN, CDR2 SYDVKM. The CDR3 loop is CASKASPGEIQPQHF. The CDR3, as DNA: TGTGCCAGCAAGGCGTCCCCCGGGGAAATACAGCCCCAGCATTTT.

This clonotype has at least ten counts. The chain recombines TRBV4-3 with TRBJ2-2; tentatively, D is TRBD2 (5 bases). The CDR3 is made up of 15 amino acids. Trimming left V 0 bases short and J 5 bases short, with 10 bases between. Per germline, CDR1 LGHNA and CDR2 YSLEER. The CDR3: CASSQDYTGTGELFF. The DNA of the CDR3 is TGCGCCAGCAGCCAAGATTACACGGGGACCGGGGAGCTGTTTTTT.

The J gene is TRBJ2-1, the V gene TRBV5-1; 15 bases line up with TRBD2. The CDR3 extends over 20 amino acids. With 4 bases clipped from V and 4 bases from J, the junction kept 15 bases outside the gene matches. Germline assignment: CDR1 SGHRS and CDR2 YFSETQ. The CDR3 sequence: CASSPAGTGLAGGIYNEQFF. The CDR3 nucleotides read TGCGCCAGCAGCCCTGCCGGGACAGGACTAGCGGGAGGGATATACAATGAGCAGTTCTTC. The variable domain in full, completed from reference TRBV5-1 and TRBJ2-1, reads KAGVTQTPRYLIKTRGQQVTLSCSPISGHRSVSWYQQTPGQGLQFLFEYFSETQRNKGNFPGRFSGRQFSNSRSEMNVSTLELGDSALYLCASSPAGTGLAGGIYNEQFFGPGTRLTVL.

This clonotype was recorded a few times. The chain employs TRBV12-3 or TRBV12-4 and TRBJ2-5, with D possibly called TRBD1 or TRBD2 (5 bases each). The CDR3 is 17 amino acids. The V and J ends lost 4 bases and 4 bases respectively, with 22 bases between them. CDR3 amino acids: CASSSEPSEGKIETQYF. CDR3 nucleotides: TGTGCCAGCAGTTCGGAACCATCTGAGGGGAAGATAGAGACCCAGTACTTC.

This clonotype was counted a few times. This chain joins TRBV14 and TRBJ2-1, with 9 bases lining up with TRBD2. Trimming removed 1 base from V and 4 bases from J; junction bases left unmatched: 11. This CDR3 contains 18 residues. CDR1 SGHDN and CDR2 FVKESK come from the germline V gene. The CDR3 DNA is TGTGCCAGCAGCCAAGTGGCTAGCGGGGTAAAGCCTTACAATGAGCAGTTCTTC. Its protein is CASSQVASGVKPYNEQFF.

The chain has TRBV20-1 and TRBJ2-1; TRBD2 agrees at 7 bases. The CDR3 has 16 residues. J lost 3 bases, V lost 1 base, and 9 bases had no gene match. Germline V CDR1 and CDR2: DFQATT, SNEGSKA (reference sequence). CDR3 DNA: TGCAGTGCTAGAGCCGTTGGGACTACTTTCTACAATGAGCAGTTCTTC. As protein: CSARAVGTTFYNEQFF.

J is TRBJ1-1 and V is TRBV20-1, with unresolved D. Trimming removed 6 bases from V and 1 base from J, with 12 bases in between. The CDR3 is 13 residues long. Germline V lookup: CDR1 DFQATT, CDR2 SNEGSKA (reference sequence). CDR3 sequence (DNA): TGCAGTGCCCGGCGAGGACGGAACACTGAAGCTTTCTTT. Translation gives CSARRGRNTEAFF.

The table lists this clonotype with a few counts. The CDR3 spells CASSPSGNAGANVLTF. The DNA of the CDR3 is TGCGCCAGCAGCCCTAGCGGGAATGCTGGGGCCAACGTCCTGACTTTC. The rearrangement links TRBV5-1 to TRBJ2-6, with TRBD2 matching over 9 bases. Per germline, CDR1 SGHRS and CDR2 YFSETQ. The CDR3 spans 16 residues. J lost 2 bases, V lost 4 bases, and 4 bases had no gene match.

The gene calls are TRBV7-2 and TRBJ1-5; D not resolved. Germline values: CDR1 SGHTA, CDR2 FQGNSA. The CDR3 runs 16 residues. The V gene lost 0 bases and the J gene lost 5 bases, with 14 bases spanning the gap. The CDR3 sequence: CASSLASSVGHQPQHF. Here the CDR3 DNA reads TGTGCCAGCAGCTTAGCTAGCTCTGTAGGTCATCAGCCCCAGCATTTT.

V is TRBV5-6 and J is TRBJ2-2; the D gene is possibly TRBD1 (6 bases). The length of the CDR3 is 16 residues. The V end was cut by 0 bases, the J end by 4 bases, with 13 bases between. Germline CDR1 SGHDT, CDR2 YYEEEE. CDR3 coding DNA: TGTGCCAGCAGCTTGGGGTCACAGGGCGCCACCGGGGAGCTGTTTTTT. Its protein product is CASSLGSQGATGELFF.

The chain has TRBV27 and TRBJ1-2, with a weak D call TRBD1 (5 bases). The germline gives CDR1 MNHEY, CDR2 SMNVEV (reference sequence). V lost 2 bases and J lost 8, with 12 bases in between. This CDR3 region has 13 residues. CDR3 residues: CASSLGPGRGYTF. The CDR3 DNA reads TGTGCCAGCAGTTTAGGGCCAGGGCGGGGCTACACCTTC.

This chain joins TRBV5-6 and TRBJ2-7; D is perhaps TRBD1 (6 bases). The ends were cut back, 2 bases at V and 3 bases at J, with 12 bases in the middle. CDR3 length equals 14 residues. Germline loops: CDR1 SGHDT, CDR2 YYEEEE. DNA for the CDR3: TGTGCCAGCAGCTTCCCAGGGGCAGACTACGAGCAGTACTTC. This gives the protein CASSFPGADYEQYF.

This clonotype was found many times. The genes are TRBV7-2 and TRBJ2-7; 9 bases align to TRBD1. V shed 1 base and J 6 bases; nucleotides not matched to a gene: 4. Germline loops: CDR1 SGHTA, CDR2 FQGNSA. The CDR3 is 14 residues long. This CDR3 is CASSLGTGVGEQYF. The CDR3 DNA reads as TGTGCCAGCAGCTTAGGGACAGGGGTAGGCGAGCAGTACTTC. The full variable domain, in which reference TRBV7-2 and TRBJ2-7 provide the parts outside the CDR3, is GAGVSQSPSNKVTEKGKDVELRCDPISGHTALYWYRQSLGQGLEFLIYFQGNSAPDKSGLPSDRFSAERTGGSVSTLTIQRTQQEDSAVYLCASSLGTGVGEQYFGPGTRLTVT.